Sequencing of this T cell receptor beta chain was carried out in a study of cytomegalovirus exposure and HLA in healthy donors. The PCR employed 60 Vbeta primers together with 13 Jbeta primers. Data came from immunoSEQ multiplex PCR; TCRdb stores just in-frame clones and leaves some out. The repertoire has roughly 110,000 clones, 70% to 80% of them found once; the top ten carry 3.5% to 5%. Germline V gene lookup returns CDR1 SGHRS and CDR2 YFSETQ. The CDR3 consists of 17 residues. Everyone who donated was a healthy bone marrow donor. Unrecorded immune exposure was likely among donors, who were nominally healthy when sampled. Whole-study findings and limits: An apparent linkage of common viral pathogens to several of the most significant clusters emerged in a later analysis. V- and J-gene trimming of TCR beta was linked (in a later analysis) to a missense DCLRE1C variant.

The table lists this clone with a count of one. The antigen is undetermined. One junction end disagrees with the germline gene, perhaps due to a read error. V usage is TRBV5-1 and J usage is TRBJ2-7; TRBD1 aligns across 9 bases. What was sequenced was PBMCs. The sequence came from a woman between 35 and 50 years old in good health and CMV-seropositive. The CDR3 spells CASRLGRDRAGSNEQYF. CDR3 DNA: TGCGCCAGCAGATTGGGCAGGGACAGGGCGGGATCTAACGAGCAGTACTTC.